This T cell receptor (beta chain) was recorded in a study of cytomegalovirus exposure and HLA in healthy donors. Findings and limits, study-wide: The likely explanation for a cluster of highly shared sequence variants was sequencing artifact. There were some public TCRs occurring in many donors, but most TCR sequences were rare. In terms of immune exposure information, only CMV serostatus was available.

With 60 Vbeta and 13 Jbeta primers, the PCR was carried out. Produced via immunoSEQ multiplex PCR; TCRdb's table is partial and in-frame only. This sample has 200,000 to 250,000 clones, with about 80% found just once. The germline V gene encodes CDR1 MNHNY and CDR2 SVGAGI (reference sequence). V was cut by 5 bases and J by 1 base, with 11 bases left in between. The CDR3 loop spans 14 amino acids. Details on this clone: Its antigen is undetermined.

The sequenced sample was PBMCs. The chain carries TRBV6-6 and TRBJ1-1; no clear D. This receptor was obtained from a woman aged 25 to 45 in good health and CMV-seronegative. CDR3 protein: CASSPAVGNTEAFF. The CDR3 coding sequence is TGTGCCAGCAGTCCCGCGGTCGGGAACACTGAAGCTTTCTTT.